This T cell receptor beta chain stems from a study of identical twins. General study points: The models systematically underestimated how much out-of-frame TCR alpha was shared in monozygotic twins. Fewer insertions were carried by abundant cord blood beta clonotypes, but none was seen in memory repertoires. Out-of-frame alpha sequences that twins shared showed excess low generation probability.

On this clonotype: Its cognate antigen is unknown.

Germline V gene sequence: CDR1 SNHLY, CDR2 FYNNEI. Trimming stripped 3 bases from V and 3 bases from J, with 15 bases between. The CDR3 is made up of 15 amino acids. TCRdb analysed the 5' RACE reads with MiXCR anew, one entry per CDR3 protein. The table has 300,000 or so distinct CDR3 sequences, around 9.7% seen once. These same records also appear under a second study, on yellow fever vaccine responses in identical twins.

The sequence derives from a woman aged 18-35 years in good health. This rearrangement joins TRBV2 to TRBJ2-7; D is perhaps TRBD1 (6 bases). Source material: CD8+ T cells sorted from blood. The CDR3 DNA reads as TGTGCCAGCAGTGATCCGGGCCAGGGGATCTACGAGCAGTACTTC. This translates into CASSDPGQGIYEQYF.